Reported below is one T cell receptor beta chain. Its antigen specificity is not known. Qualities for individual bases were not recorded, and no much larger clone is one base off. This sample is drawn from a study of T cell clonotyping in hematopoietic cell transplantation (dated by TCRdb to the early 2020s). In the study overall: Pretransplant recipient samples were obtained after cytoreduction. Patients were recruited between 2015 and 2017 and followed until September 2020 or death. A total of 130 to 150 blood samples were collected in the study from approximately 34 consecutive transplant recipients and their related donors.

The time point label for this specimen denotes: recipient sample about 28 days before transplant, after cytoreduction. Blood from recipients was drawn about 28 days before transplant and again at days 30, 100 and 180 after transplant. Nuclei Lysis Solution was used to extract genomic DNA from fresh or cryopreserved unfractionated peripheral blood mononuclear cells. With the immunoSEQ assay, which is a bias-controlled multiplex PCR relying on V- and J-specific primers, TCR beta CDR3 regions were amplified from genomic DNA. In a second PCR step, a proprietary barcode and Illumina adapter sequences were attached to the CDR3 amplicons. CDR3 libraries were sequenced on an Illumina MiSeq instrument. The paper's processing steps were these. Export and quality control were performed with immunoSEQ Analyzer 3.0, and downstream analyses were performed with R Bioconductor and Immunarch. Repertoire metrics were calculated using only productive rearrangements within the normalized downsampled data set. Clonotypes larger than 5 templates in the normalized cohort were defined as pathologically expanded. The Inverse Simpson Index served as the measure of repertoire diversity. To capture all clonotypes, CMV-specificity analyses were performed on the non-normalized data set. The table was pulled from immuneACCESS by TCRdb, which kept in-frame rearrangements only. Such tables lose some clones; where checked, under half of the loss comes from unresolved V genes, and the rest has no known cause. V and J calls and clone size come straight from that table; D and trimming were deduced from the DNA. The sample table records approximately 80,000 clones; about 96% of these occur just once. Under 2% of the sample lies in the top ten.

What the study reported, not specific to this receptor: The sample size was limited, and CD4 and CD8 repertoire contributions could not be separated because cells were not sorted. Broader TCR repertoire diversity after transplant was predicted by Inverse Simpson Index values from donors and from recipients before transplant. Recipient repertoires showed only a small fraction of overlap with donor repertoires, and over 95% appeared de novo at the given depth. A decrease in recipient TCR diversity was observed after transplant, and a progressive increase in pathologically expanded clonotypes was seen from day 30 to day 180.

The CDR3 numbers 14 residues from cysteine through phenylalanine. Only CDR3 DNA is held: 42 bases, read in frame from base 1. In the germline V gene, CDR1 corresponds to SNHLY and CDR2 to FYNNEI. Trimming removed 6 bases from V and 7 bases from J, leaving 16 bases between the germline ends. Material: peripheral blood mononuclear cells, obtained before stem cell transplant. The TCR was taken from a woman between 45 and 65 years old with acute myeloid leukemia. Some clones in this sample may be carry-over from other donors' samples. Recombination joined TRBV2 with TRBJ1-5, with TRBD1 tentatively as D gene (5 bases match). The DNA is TGTGCCAGCAGCCTGGAAGGGGCAAGACAGCCCCAGCATTTT. Its translation reads: CASSLEGARQPQHF.